This TCR beta chain was sequenced for a study of beta chain features in type 1 diabetes. Sorted populations all exceeded 95% purity. cDNA synthesis used the whole RNA isolate, giving expressed TCRB sequences. Data came from immunoSEQ multiplex PCR; TCRdb stores just in-frame clones and leaves some out. Among around 500,000 clones listed, approximately 31% were seen once. This clone was detected only a few times. Germline CDR1 is SGHAT and CDR2 is FQNNGV. There are 16 residues in the CDR3. The V gene end was trimmed by 1 base and the J gene end by 2 bases; junction bases not matched to a gene: 4. This TCR came from a man between 18 and 35 years old in good health. Sequenced sample: naive CD4+ T cells from blood. The gene calls are TRBV11-2 and TRBJ2-4; 8 bases align to TRBD1. In DNA, the CDR3 is TGTGCCAGCAGCTTAGGGACAGGGTCGTCCAAAAACATTCAGTACTTC. Its translation: CASSLGTGSSKNIQYF.